This note documents a single T cell receptor (beta chain) sequence. Authors' analysis steps: Amplification with reference gene primers provided the estimates of nucleated cell counts. Clones were sequenced by immunoSEQ multiplex PCR, and TCRdb holds only the in-frame ones, with some missing. V and J calls and clone size follow that table, whereas D and trimming were derived from the DNA. The sample yields 100,000 to 120,000 clones, less than 85% seen once. The source of the sample is a study of blood T cell repertoires in COVID-19. Turning to the study itself: Italy, Spain and the United States were the sources of the convalescent and acute COVID-19 samples. Sources were T cells, B-cell-depleted T cells, or PBMCs; the material itself was cDNA or gDNA.

The source is a woman aged 80 or older with acute or convalescent COVID-19. The sequencing sample was made of peripheral blood.

The CDR3 DNA follows: TGTGCCAGCAGACCGAGACAGGGGAGCTCCTACGAGCAGTACTTC. Translating gives CASRPRQGSSYEQYF. The V and J genes are TRBV2 and TRBJ2-7; 8 bases align to TRBD1. The trim removed 6 bases at V and 0 bases at J, leaving 7 bases unmatched. The CDR3 has 15 residues. The germline V gene has CDR1 SNHLY and CDR2 FYNNEI. Looking up the rest from reference TRBV2 and TRBJ2-7 gives the full variable domain: EPEVTQTPSHQVTQMGQEVILRCVPISNHLYFYWYRQILGQKVEFLVSFYNNEISEKSEIFDDQFSVERPDGSNFTLKIRSTKLEDSAMYFCASRPRQGSSYEQYFGPGTRLTVT.